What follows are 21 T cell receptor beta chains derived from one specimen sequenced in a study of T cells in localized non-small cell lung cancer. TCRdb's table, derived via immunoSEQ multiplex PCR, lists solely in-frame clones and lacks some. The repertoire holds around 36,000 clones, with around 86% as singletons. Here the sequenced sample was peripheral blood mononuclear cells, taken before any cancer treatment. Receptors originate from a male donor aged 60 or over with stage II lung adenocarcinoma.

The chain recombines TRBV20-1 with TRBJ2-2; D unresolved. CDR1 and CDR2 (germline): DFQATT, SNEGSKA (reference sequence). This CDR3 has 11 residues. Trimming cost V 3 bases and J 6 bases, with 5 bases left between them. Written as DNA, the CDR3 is TGCAGTGCTAGTGGTCCCGGGGAGCTGTTTTTT. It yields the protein CSASGPGELFF.

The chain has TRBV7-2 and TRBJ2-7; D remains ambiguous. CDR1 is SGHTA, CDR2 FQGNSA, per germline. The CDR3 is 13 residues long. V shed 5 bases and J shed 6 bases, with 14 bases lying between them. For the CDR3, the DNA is TGTGCCAGCAGCCCCTACATCCGTCCCGAGCAGTACTTC. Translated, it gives CASSPYIRPEQYF.

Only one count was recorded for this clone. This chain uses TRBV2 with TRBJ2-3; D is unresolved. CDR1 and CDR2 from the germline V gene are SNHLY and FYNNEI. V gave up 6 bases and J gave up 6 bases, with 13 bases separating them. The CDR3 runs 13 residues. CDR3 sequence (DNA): TGTGCCAGCAGCCGGTTAGAAGGGGATACGCAGTATTTT. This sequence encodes CASSRLEGDTQYF.

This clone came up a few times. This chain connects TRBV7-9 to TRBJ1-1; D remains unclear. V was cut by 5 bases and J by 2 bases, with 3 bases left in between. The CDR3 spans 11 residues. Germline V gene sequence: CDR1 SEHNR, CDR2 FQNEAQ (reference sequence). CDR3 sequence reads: CASSINTEAFF. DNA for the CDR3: TGTGCCAGCAGCATTAACACTGAAGCTTTCTTT.

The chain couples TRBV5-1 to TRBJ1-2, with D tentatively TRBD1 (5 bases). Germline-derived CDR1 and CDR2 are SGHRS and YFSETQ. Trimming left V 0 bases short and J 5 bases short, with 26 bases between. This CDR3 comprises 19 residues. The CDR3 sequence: CASSLVVSRSSQGEYGYTF. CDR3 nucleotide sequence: TGCGCCAGCAGCTTGGTGGTTTCGAGGTCGAGTCAGGGAGAGTATGGCTACACCTTC.

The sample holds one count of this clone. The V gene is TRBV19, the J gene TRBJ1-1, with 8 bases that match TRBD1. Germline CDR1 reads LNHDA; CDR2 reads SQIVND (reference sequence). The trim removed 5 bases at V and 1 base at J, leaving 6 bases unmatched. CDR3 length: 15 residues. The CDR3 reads CASSSLDRENTEAFF. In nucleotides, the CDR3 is TGTGCCAGTAGTTCCTTGGACAGGGAGAACACTGAAGCTTTCTTT.

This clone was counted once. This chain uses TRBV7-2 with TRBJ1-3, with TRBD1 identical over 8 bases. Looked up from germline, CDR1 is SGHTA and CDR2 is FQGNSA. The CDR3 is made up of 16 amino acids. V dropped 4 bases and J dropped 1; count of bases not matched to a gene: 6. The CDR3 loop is CASSSQGATSGNTIYF. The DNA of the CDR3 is TGTGCCAGCAGCTCGCAGGGGGCGACGTCTGGAAACACCATATATTTT.

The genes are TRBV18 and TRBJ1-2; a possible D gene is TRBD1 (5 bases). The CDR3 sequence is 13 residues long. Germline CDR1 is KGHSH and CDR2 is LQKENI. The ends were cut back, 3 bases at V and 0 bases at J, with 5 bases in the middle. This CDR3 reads CASSPGANYGYTF. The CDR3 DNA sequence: TGTGCCAGCTCACCGGGGGCTAACTATGGCTACACCTTC.

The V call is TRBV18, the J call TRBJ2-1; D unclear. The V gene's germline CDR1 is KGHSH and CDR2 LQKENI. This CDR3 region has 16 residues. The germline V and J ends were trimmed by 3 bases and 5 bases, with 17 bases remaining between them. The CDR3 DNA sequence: TGTGCCAGCTCACCCCCGTCTACCCTAACGAACAATGAGCAGTTCTTC. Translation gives CASSPPSTLTNNEQFF.

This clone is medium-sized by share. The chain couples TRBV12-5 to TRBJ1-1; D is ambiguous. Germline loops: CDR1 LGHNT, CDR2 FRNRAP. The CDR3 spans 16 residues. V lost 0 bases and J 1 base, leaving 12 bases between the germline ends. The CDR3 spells CASGLVVGSRNTEAFF. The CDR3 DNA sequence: TGTGCTAGTGGTTTGGTAGTGGGGTCAAGGAACACTGAAGCTTTCTTT.

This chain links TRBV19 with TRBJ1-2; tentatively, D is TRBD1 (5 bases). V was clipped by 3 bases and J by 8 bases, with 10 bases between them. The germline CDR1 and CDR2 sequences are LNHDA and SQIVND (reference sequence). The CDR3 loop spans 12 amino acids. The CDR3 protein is CASSIAGNGYTF. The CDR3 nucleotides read TGTGCCAGTAGTATCGCAGGGAACGGCTACACCTTC.

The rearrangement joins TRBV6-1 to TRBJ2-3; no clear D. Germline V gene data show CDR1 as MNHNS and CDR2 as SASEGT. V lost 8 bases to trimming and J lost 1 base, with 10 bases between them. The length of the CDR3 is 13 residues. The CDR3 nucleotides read TGTGCCAGCGGGATTGGAGGCACAGATACGCAGTATTTT. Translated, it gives CASGIGGTDTQYF.

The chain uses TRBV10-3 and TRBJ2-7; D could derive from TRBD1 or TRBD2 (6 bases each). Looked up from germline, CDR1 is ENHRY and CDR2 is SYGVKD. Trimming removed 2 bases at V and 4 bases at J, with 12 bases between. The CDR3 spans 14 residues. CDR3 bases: TGTGCCATCAGTGAGAGGGGGGCTCTATACGAGCAGTACTTC. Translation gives CAISERGALYEQYF.

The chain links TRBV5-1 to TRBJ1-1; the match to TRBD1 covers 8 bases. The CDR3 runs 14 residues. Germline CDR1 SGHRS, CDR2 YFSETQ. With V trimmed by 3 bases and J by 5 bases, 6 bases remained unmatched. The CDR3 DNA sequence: TGCGCCAGCAGCTGGACAGGGTCCGTTACTGAAGCTTTCTTT. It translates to CASSWTGSVTEAFF.

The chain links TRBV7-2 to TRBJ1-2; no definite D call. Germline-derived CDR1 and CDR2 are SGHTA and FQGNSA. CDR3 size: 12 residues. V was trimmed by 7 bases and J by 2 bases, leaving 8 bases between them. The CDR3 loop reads CASKELNYGYTF. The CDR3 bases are TGTGCCAGCAAGGAGTTAAACTATGGCTACACCTTC.

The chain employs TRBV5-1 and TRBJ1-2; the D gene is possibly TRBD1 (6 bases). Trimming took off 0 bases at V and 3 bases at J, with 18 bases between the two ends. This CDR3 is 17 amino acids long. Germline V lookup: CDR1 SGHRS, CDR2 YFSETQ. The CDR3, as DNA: TGCGCCAGCAGCTTGGCCCCCAGGGGCGAGAGGGACTATGGCTACACCTTC. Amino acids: CASSLAPRGERDYGYTF. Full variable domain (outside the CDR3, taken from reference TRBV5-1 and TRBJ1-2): KAGVTQTPRYLIKTRGQQVTLSCSPISGHRSVSWYQQTPGQGLQFLFEYFSETQRNKGNFPGRFSGRQFSNSRSEMNVSTLELGDSALYLCASSLAPRGERDYGYTFGSGTRLTVV.

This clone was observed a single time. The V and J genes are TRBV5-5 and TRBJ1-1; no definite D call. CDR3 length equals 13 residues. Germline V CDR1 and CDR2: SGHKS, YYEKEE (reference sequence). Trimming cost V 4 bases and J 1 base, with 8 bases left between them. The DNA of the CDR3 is TGTGCCAGCAGCGCTTACAGGAACACTGAAGCTTTCTTT. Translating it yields CASSAYRNTEAFF.

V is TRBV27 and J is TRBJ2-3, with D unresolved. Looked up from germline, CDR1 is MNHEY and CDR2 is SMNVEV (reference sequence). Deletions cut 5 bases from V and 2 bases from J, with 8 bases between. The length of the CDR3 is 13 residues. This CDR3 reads CASSLRPTDTQYF. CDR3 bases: TGTGCCAGCAGTCTCCGCCCCACAGATACGCAGTATTTT.

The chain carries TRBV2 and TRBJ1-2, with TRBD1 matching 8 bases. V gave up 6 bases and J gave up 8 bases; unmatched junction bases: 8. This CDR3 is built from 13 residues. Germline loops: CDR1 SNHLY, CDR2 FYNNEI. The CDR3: CASRLRTGNGYTF. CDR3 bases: TGTGCCAGCAGACTACGGACAGGGAACGGCTACACCTTC.

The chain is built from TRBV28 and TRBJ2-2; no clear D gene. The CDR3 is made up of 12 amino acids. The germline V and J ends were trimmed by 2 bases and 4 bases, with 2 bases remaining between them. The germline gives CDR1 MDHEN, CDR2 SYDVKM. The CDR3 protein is CASSLITGELFF. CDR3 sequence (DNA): TGTGCCAGCAGTTTAATCACCGGGGAGCTGTTTTTT.

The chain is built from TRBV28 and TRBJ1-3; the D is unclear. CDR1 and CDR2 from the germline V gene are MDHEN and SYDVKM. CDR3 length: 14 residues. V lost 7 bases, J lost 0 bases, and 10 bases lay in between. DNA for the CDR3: TGTGCCAGCACCTCTCTATTCTCTGGAAACACCATATATTTT. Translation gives CASTSLFSGNTIYF.